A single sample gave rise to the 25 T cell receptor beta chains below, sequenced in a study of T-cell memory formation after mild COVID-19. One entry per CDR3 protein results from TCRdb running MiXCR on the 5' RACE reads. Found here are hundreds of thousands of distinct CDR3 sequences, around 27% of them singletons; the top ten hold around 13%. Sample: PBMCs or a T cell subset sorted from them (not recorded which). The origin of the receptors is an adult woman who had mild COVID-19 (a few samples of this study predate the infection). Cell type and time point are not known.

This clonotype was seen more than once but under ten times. This chain's CDR3 is CASSVTRGNYGYTF. The CDR3 region has the DNA TGCGCCAGCAGCGTAACGAGGGGTAACTATGGCTACACCTTC. V usage is TRBV5-1 and J usage is TRBJ1-2; D may be TRBD1 (5 bases). Germline V CDR1 and CDR2: SGHRS, YFSETQ. The length of the CDR3 is 14 residues. The V and J ends lost 4 bases and 1 base respectively, with 11 bases between them.

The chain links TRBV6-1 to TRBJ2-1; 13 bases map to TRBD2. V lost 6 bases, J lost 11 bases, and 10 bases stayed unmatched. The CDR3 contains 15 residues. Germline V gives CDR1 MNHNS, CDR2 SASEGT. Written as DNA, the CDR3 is TGTGCCAGCAGCCCAAGGACTAGCGGGAGTGTTCAGCAGTTCTTC. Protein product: CASSPRTSGSVQQFF.

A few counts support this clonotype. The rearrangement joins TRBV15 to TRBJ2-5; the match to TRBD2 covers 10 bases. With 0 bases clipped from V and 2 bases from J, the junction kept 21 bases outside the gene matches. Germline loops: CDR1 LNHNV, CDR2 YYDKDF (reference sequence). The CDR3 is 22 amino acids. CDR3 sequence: CATSRESYRERTSGPAQETQYF. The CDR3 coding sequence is TGTGCCACCAGCAGAGAGAGTTACAGGGAGAGGACTAGCGGCCCTGCTCAAGAGACCCAGTACTTC.

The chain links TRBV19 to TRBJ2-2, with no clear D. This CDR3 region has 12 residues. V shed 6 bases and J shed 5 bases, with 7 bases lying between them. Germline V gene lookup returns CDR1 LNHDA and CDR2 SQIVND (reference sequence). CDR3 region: CASRQWTGELFF. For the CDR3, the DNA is TGTGCCAGTAGGCAGTGGACCGGGGAGCTGTTTTTT.

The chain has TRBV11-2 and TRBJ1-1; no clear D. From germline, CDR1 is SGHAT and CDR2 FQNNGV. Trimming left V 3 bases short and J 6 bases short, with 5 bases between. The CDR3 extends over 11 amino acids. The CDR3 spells CASSFLAEAFF. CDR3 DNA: TGTGCCAGCAGCTTTTTAGCTGAAGCTTTCTTT.

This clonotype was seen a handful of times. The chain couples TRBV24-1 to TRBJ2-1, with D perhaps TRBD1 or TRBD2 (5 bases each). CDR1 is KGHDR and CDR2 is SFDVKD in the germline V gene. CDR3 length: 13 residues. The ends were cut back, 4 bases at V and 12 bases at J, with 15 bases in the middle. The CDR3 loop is CATSEGRPYGQFF. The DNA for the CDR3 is TGTGCCACCAGTGAGGGACGTCCCTATGGGCAGTTCTTC.

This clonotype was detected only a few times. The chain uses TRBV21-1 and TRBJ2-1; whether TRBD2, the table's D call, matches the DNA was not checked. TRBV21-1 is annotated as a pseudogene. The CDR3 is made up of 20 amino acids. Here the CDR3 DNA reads TGTGCCAGCAGCAAAGGCCTAGCGGGGGGCCGAACACATCACTACAATGAGCAGTTCTTC. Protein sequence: CASSKGLAGGRTHHYNEQFF.

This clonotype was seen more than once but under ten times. This CDR3 is CASSARVKVRDTQYF. The DNA of the CDR3 is TGTGCCAGCAGTGCCAGGGTTAAGGTCAGGGATACGCAGTATTTT. The chain recombines TRBV11-2 with TRBJ2-3, with a possible D match to TRBD1 (5 bases). Trimming removed 6 bases from V and 6 bases from J, with 19 bases in between. From germline, CDR1 is SGHAT and CDR2 FQNNGV. The CDR3 sequence is 15 residues long.

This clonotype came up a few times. The CDR3 sequence is CASSLSRSYRGSSFGYTF. DNA for the CDR3: TGTGCCAGCAGCTTATCCCGGTCTTACAGGGGTTCCTCGTTTGGCTACACCTTC. J is TRBJ1-2 and V is TRBV7-2, with TRBD1 matching 7 bases. V lost 2 bases, J lost 7 bases, and 19 bases stayed unmatched. Germline V gives CDR1 SGHTA, CDR2 FQGNSA. This CDR3 is built from 18 residues.

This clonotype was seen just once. The CDR3 DNA is TGTGCCAGCAGCCCTACGAATCGGGTCTCTGGGGCCAACGTCCTGACTTTC. Protein sequence: CASSPTNRVSGANVLTF. J is TRBJ2-6 and V is TRBV7-9; D not resolved. The germline V and J ends were trimmed by 5 bases and 0 bases, with 14 bases remaining between them. This CDR3 has 17 amino acids. The germline gives CDR1 SEHNR, CDR2 FQNEAQ (reference sequence).

CDR3 DNA sequence: TGTGCCAGCAGCTTAGACGATTGGGACAGGGATGGCTACACCTTC. It encodes CASSLDDWDRDGYTF. The chain links TRBV7-6 to TRBJ1-2, with 9 nucleotides matching TRBD1. Germline V CDR1 and CDR2: SGHVS, FNYEAQ. After removal of 1 base from V and 6 bases from J, the junction contained 6 bases not matched to a gene. CDR3 length equals 15 residues. Together with reference TRBV7-6 and TRBJ1-2, the CDR3 gives the full variable domain: GAGVSQSPRYKVTKRGQDVALRCDPISGHVSLYWYRQALGQGPEFLTYFNYEAQQDKSGLPNDRFSAERPEGSISTLTIQRTEQRDSAMYRCASSLDDWDRDGYTFGSGTRLTVV.

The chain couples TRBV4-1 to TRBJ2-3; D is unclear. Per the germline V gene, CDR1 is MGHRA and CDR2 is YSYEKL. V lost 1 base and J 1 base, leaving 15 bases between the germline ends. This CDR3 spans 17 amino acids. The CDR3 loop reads CASSQARAPGGTDTQYF. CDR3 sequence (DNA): TGCGCCAGCAGCCAAGCCCGGGCCCCTGGGGGCACAGATACGCAGTATTTT.

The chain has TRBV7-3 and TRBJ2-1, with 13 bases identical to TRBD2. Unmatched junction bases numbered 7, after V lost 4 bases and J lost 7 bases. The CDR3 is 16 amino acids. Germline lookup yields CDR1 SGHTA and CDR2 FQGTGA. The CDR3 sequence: CASSWDSGLAGNEQFF. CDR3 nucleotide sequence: TGTGCCAGCAGCTGGGACTCGGGACTAGCGGGAAATGAGCAGTTCTTC.

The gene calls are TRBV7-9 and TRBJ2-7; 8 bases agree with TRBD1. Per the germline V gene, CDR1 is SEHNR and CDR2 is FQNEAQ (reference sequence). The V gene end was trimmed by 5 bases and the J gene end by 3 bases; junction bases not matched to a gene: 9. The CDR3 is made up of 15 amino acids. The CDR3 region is CASSPTGQGFYEQYF. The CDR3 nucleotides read TGTGCCAGCAGCCCAACCGGACAGGGATTCTACGAGCAGTACTTC.

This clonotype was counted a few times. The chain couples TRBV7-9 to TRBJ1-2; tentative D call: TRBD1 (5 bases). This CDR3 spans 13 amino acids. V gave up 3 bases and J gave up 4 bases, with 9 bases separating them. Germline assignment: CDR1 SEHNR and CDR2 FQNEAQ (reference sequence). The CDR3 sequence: CASSFTGVYGYTF. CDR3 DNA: TGTGCCAGCAGCTTTACGGGGGTCTATGGCTACACCTTC.

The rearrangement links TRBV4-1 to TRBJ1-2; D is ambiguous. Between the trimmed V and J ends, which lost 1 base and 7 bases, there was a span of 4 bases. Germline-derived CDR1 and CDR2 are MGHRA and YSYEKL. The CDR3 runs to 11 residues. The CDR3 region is CASSQGSGYTF. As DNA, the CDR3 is TGCGCCAGCAGCCAAGGGAGTGGCTACACCTTC.

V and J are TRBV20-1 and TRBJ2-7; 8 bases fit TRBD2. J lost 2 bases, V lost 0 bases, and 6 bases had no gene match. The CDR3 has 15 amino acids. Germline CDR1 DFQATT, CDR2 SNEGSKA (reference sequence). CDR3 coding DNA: TGCAGTGCTAGAGATCTGGGACTAGGAACCTACGAGCAGTACTTC. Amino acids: CSARDLGLGTYEQYF.

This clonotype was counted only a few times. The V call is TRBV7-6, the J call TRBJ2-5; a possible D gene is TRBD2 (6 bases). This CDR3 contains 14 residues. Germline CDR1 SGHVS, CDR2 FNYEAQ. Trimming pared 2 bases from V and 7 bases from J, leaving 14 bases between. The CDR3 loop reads CASSLPGPGGTQYF. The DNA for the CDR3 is TGTGCCAGCAGCTTACCGGGACCCGGGGGGACCCAGTACTTC.

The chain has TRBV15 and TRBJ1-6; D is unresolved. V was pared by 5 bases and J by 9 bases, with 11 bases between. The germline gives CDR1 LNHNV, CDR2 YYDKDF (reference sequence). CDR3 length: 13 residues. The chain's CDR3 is CATSAELGSPLHF. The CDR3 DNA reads TGTGCCACCAGCGCCGAGCTGGGTTCACCCCTCCACTTT.

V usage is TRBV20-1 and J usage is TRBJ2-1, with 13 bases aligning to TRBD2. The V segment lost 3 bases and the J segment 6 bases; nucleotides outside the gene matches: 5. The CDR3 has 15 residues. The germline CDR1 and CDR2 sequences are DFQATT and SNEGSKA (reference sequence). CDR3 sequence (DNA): TGCAGTGCTAGTGGCGGGACTAGCGGGGTCAATGAGCAGTTCTTC. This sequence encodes CSASGGTSGVNEQFF.

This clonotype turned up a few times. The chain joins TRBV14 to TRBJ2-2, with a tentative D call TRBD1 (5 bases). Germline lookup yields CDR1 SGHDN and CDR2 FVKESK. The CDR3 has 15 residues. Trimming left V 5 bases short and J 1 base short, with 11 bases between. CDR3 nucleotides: TGTGCCAGCAGCGGTGGGCAGGGGAACACCGGGGAGCTGTTTTTT. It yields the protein CASSGGQGNTGELFF.

The CDR3 loop is CASSSASGTDTQYF. As DNA, the CDR3 is TGTGCCAGCAGTTCAGCTAGCGGCACAGATACGCAGTATTTT. The chain links TRBV12-3 or TRBV12-4 to TRBJ2-3, with D possibly being TRBD2 (6 bases). The V end was cut by 4 bases, the J end by 1 base, with 9 bases between. The CDR3 covers 14 residues.

The CDR3 DNA reads TGTGCCAGCAGCTTGGTGGGTCGTAGTGAGCAGTACTTC. This sequence encodes CASSLVGRSEQYF. The chain carries TRBV5-6 and TRBJ2-7; D ambiguous. V lost 0 bases, J lost 7 bases, and 11 bases lay in between. CDR1 is SGHDT and CDR2 is YYEEEE in the germline V gene. The CDR3 loop spans 13 amino acids.

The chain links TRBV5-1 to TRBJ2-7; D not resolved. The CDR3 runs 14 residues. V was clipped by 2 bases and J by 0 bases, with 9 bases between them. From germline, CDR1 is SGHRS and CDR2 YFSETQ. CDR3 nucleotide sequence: TGCGCCAGCAGCTTCCGCTACGACTCCTACGAGCAGTACTTC. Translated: CASSFRYDSYEQYF.

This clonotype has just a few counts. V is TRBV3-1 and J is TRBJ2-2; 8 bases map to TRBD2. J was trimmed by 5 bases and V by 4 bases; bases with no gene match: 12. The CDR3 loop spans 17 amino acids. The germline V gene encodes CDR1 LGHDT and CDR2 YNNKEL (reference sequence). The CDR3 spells CASSLIKAGGGTGELFF. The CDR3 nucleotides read TGTGCCAGCAGCCTGATCAAGGCGGGAGGTGGGACCGGGGAGCTGTTTTTT.